This T cell receptor (beta chain) was observed in a study of post-analysis software for immune sequencing data. Study information: The disease courses covered relapsing-remitting, secondary progressive and progressive-relapsing multiple sclerosis. Points from the study as a whole: Among a handful of TRBV segments more frequent in patients than controls were TRBV5-6, TRBV5-1 and TRBV20-1. There was significantly lower normalized Chao1 diversity in multiple sclerosis patients than in controls.

The V and J ends lost 0 bases and 1 base, in that order; junction bases with no gene match: 7. CDR3 length equals 16 residues. Germline assignment: CDR1 SGHRS and CDR2 YFSETQ. The TCR beta cDNA libraries carried unique molecular identifiers. Each CDR3 protein is one row after TCRdb ran MiXCR on the PCR reads. The sample lists hundreds of thousands of distinct CDR3 sequences; approximately 45% were seen once. To note about this clonotype: Its antigen is unidentified.

The sequence came from a girl between 5 and 17 years old with multiple sclerosis. Sequenced material: blood. The chain combines TRBV5-1 with TRBJ2-7; TRBD2 matches at 7 bases. The CDR3 coding sequence is TGCGCCAGCAGCTTGGCTATGTCGGGAGGATCCTACGAGCAGTACTTC. It translates to CASSLAMSGGSYEQYF.